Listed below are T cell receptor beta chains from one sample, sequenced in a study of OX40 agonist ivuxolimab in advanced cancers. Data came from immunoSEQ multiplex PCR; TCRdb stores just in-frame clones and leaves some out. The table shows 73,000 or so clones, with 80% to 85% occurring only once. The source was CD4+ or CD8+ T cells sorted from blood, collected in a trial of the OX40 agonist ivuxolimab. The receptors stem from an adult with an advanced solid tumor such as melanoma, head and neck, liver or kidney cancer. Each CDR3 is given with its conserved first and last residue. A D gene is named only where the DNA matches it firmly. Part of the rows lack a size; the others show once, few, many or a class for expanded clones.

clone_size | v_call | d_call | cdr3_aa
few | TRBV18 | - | CASSPLAGDTEAFF
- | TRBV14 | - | CASSPRVPGQADTQYF
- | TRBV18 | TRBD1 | CASSAGQVTEAFF
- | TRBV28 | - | CASSLMATANYGYTF
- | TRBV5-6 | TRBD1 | CASSPPPKTGTVDYEQYF
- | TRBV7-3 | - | CASSQQVVSAGTHEQYF
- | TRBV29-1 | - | CSVGGTSYEQYF
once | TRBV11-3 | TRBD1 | CASSARQGLGYTF
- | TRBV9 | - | CASSVGPNARISGNTIYF
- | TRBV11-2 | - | CASSLAVRPLGYGYTF
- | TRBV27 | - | CASSLKSVGAYEQYF
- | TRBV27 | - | CASSLKAGRDGYTF
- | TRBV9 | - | CASSSKDGNYGYTF
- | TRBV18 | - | CASSLDGSSYNEQFF
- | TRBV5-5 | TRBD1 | CASSREQGRDEAFF
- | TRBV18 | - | CASSPVSVPVEQYF
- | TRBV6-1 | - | CASKSRVYEKLFF
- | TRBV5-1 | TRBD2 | CASSAGVWAEYEQYF
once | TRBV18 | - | CASSQGRTTNQPQHF
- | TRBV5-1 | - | CATRRGTENTEAFF
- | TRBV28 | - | CASTRPGEETQYF
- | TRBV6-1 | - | CASSAGKGKKLFF
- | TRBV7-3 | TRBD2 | CASSAGGLAREQYF
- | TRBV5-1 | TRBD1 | CASSLGQVTETQYF
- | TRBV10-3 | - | CAITPSEGGYTF
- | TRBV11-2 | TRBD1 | CASSRNRGGSYGYTF
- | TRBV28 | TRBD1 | CASSFLGQEYYEQYF
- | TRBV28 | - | CASSSLPGHRTDTQYF
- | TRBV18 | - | CASSLVGETQYF
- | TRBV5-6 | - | CASSLAQGRRSPLHF
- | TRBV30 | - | CAWARWGNEKLFF
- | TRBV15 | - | CATSRGQRVLLYGYTF
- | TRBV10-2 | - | CASPQRGGQPQHF
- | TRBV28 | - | CASSFLAGRTEAFF
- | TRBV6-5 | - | CASSGGDHSTDTQYF
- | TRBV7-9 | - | CASSPYSTDTQYF
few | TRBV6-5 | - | CASSYHSRTSTDTQYF
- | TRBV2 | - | CASSPQGSGQPQHF
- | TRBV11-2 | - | CASSPSQLISNEQFF
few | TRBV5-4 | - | CASSLGQGHAGELFF